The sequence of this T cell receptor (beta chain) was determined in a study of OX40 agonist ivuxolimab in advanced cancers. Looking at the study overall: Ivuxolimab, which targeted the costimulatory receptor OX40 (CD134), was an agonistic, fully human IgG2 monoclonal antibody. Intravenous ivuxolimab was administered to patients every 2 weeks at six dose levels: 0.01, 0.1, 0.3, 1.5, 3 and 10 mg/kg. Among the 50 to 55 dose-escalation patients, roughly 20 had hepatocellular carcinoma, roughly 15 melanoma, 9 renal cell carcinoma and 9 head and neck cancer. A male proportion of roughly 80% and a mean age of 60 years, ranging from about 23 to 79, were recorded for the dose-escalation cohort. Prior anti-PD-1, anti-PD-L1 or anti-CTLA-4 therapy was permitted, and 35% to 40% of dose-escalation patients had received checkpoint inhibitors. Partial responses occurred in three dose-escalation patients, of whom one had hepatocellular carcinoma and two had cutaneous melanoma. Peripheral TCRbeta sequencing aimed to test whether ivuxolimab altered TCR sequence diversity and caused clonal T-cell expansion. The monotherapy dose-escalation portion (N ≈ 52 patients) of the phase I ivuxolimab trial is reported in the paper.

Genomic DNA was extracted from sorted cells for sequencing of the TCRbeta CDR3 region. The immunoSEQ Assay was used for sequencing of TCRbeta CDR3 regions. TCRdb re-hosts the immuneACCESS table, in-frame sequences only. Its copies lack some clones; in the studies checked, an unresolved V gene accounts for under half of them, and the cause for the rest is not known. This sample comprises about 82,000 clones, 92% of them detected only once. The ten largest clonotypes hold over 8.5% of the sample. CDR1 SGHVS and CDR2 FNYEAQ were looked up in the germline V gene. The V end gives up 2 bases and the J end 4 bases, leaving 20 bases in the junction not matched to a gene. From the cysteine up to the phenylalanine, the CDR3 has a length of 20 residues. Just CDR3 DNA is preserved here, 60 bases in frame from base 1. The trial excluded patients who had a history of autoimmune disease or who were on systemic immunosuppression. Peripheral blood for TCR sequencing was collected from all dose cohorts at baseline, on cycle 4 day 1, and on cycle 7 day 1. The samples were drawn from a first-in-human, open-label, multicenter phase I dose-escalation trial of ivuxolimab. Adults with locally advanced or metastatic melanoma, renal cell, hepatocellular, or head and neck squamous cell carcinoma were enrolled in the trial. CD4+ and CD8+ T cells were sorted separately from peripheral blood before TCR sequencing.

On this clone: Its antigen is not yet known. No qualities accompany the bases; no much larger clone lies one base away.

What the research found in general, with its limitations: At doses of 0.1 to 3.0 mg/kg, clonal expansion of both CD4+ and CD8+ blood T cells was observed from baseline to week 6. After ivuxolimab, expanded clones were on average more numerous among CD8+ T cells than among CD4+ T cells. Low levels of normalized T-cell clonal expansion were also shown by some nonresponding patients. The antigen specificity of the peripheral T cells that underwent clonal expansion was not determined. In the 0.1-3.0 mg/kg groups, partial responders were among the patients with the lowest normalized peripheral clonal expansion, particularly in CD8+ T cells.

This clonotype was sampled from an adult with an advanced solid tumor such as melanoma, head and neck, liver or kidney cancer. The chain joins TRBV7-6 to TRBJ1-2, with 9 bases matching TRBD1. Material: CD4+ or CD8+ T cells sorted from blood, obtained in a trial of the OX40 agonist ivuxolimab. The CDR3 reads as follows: CASSLSPGGSEGQGTYGYTF. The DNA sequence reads TGTGCCAGCAGCTTATCCCCGGGAGGGTCCGAGGGACAGGGAACCTATGGCTACACCTTC.